The clone carrying this T cell receptor beta chain was found a few times. Trimming took off 8 bases at V and 5 bases at J, with 18 bases between the two ends. From germline, CDR1 is SEHNR and CDR2 FQNEAQ (reference sequence). The CDR3 contains 15 residues. This entry is derived from a study of T cells after yellow fever vaccination. Each CDR3 protein is one row after TCRdb ran MiXCR on the 5' RACE reads. Found here are a few hundred thousand distinct CDR3 sequences, about 4% of them singletons; the top ten hold roughly 25%. The sequence was collected from a man younger than 35 who received the YFV17D yellow fever vaccine. The specimen was PBMCs, collected 5 days after the yellow fever booster vaccination. The gene calls are TRBV7-9 and TRBJ2-2, with a tentative D call TRBD2 (6 bases). The CDR3 sequence: CASSPRRGPTGELFF. The CDR3 nucleotides are TGTGCCAGCTCCCCCCGGCGGGGCCCTACCGGGGAGCTGTTTTTT.